The 2 T cell receptor beta chains below all came from one sample that was sequenced in a study of regulatory T cells in long-lasting Graves disease. The time point is: newly diagnosed GD, antithyroid drugs for less than 3 months. The TCR library was prepared using RNA isolated from PBMCs. iRepertoire HTBI primers and Arm-PCR of CDR3 regions built TCR beta libraries. TCRdb independently ran MiXCR on the multiplex PCR reads; one entry per CDR3 protein. Here the sample spans some 370,000 distinct CDR3 sequences, approximately 12% being singletons. These data are also associated with another study on T cells in Graves' hyperthyroidism and ophthalmopathy.

The sequenced sample was peripheral blood mononuclear cells (PBMCs), obtained at new diagnosis, from a patient treated with antithyroid drugs. These receptors were taken from a woman aged 18-30 years with Graves disease.

The J gene is TRBJ2-7, the V gene TRBV20-1; TRBD2 matches at 8 bases. The V segment lost 0 bases and the J segment 5 bases; nucleotides outside the gene matches: 12. CDR3 length: 16 amino acids. Germline CDR1 reads DFQATT; CDR2 reads SNEGSKA (reference sequence). Written as DNA, the CDR3 is TGCAGTGCTAGAGATTCCGCCGGGGGGGCGTCCGACGAGCAGTACGTC. Its protein product is CSARDSAGGASDEQYV.

The CDR3 protein is CASSRVNSRETQYF. The CDR3 nucleotides are TGTGCCAGCTCCAGGGTCAATAGTAGGGAGACCCAGTACTTC. The chain combines TRBV6-1 with TRBJ2-5; D is possibly TRBD1 (5 bases). Trimming cost V 8 bases and J 5 bases, with 18 bases left between them. This CDR3 region has 14 residues. Germline CDR1 and CDR2: MNHNS and SASEGT.